This TCR beta chain was documented in a study of blood T cell repertoires in COVID-19. Study background: Researchers got acute and convalescent COVID-19 samples from the United States, Italy and Spain.

This CDR3 spans 13 amino acids. Germline V gene lookup returns CDR1 MDHEN and CDR2 SYDVKM. Deletions cut 5 bases from V and 5 bases from J, with 12 bases between. Enrolled during active infection, Seattle patients were then followed longitudinally. The repertoire was sequenced with immunoSEQ multiplex PCR; TCRdb's copy has only in-frame clones and lacks some. The sample has approximately 180,000 clones, roughly 76% seen once; the top ten hold 9% to 15%. This sequence joins TRBV28 and TRBJ2-5; D might be TRBD2 (5 bases). The source material was peripheral blood. This TCR derives from an elderly woman with COVID-19, enrolled during active disease. The CDR3 DNA is TGTGCCAGCAGTGGGAGAGTTTCCGAGACCCAGTACTTC. Encoded protein: CASSGRVSETQYF.